This T cell receptor beta chain was observed in a study of control samples from healthy donors and cancer patients. Germline V gene lookup returns CDR1 SGHAT and CDR2 FQNNGV. The CDR3 covers 13 residues. V lost 5 bases to trimming and J lost 9 bases; unmatched junction nucleotides: 6. Some clones are missing from TCRdb's copy, which holds only in-frame ones; the method was immunoSEQ multiplex PCR. Among about 88,000 clones listed, approximately 93% were seen once. This sequence joins TRBV11-2 and TRBJ2-1, with TRBD2 matching over 8 bases. The sequenced sample consisted of blood. This receptor was obtained from a man younger than 30 in good health. The DNA for the CDR3 is TGTGCCAGCAGCCCGAGGACTAGCAGTGAGCAGTTCTTC. Translation: CASSPRTSSEQFF.